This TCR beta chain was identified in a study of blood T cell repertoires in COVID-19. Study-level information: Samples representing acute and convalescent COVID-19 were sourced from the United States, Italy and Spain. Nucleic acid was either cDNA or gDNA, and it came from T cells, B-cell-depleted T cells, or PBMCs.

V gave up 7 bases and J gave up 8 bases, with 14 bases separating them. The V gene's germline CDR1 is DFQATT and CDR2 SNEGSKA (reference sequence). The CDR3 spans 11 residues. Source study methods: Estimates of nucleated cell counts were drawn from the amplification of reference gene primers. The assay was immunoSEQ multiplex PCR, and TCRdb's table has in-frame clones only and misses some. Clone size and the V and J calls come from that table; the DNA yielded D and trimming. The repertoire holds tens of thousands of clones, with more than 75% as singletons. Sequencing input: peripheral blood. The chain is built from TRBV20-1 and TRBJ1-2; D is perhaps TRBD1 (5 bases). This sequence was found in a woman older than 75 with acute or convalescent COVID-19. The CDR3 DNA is TGCAGTGGAAGAGGGACTGTAGGCTACACCTTC. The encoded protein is CSGRGTVGYTF.